This is a list of T cell receptor beta chains from one sample in a study of T cells after posttransplantation cyclophosphamide. Sequenced by immunoSEQ multiplex PCR; TCRdb stores in-frame clones only, minus some. The repertoire consists of some 31,000 clones, none detected only once. Sequencing was carried out using PBMCs. The receptor source for this set is a woman aged 25-40 years in good health and a related stem cell transplant donor. The CDR3 runs from the conserved cysteine through the conserved F or W. The D gene is left open where the match is weak. Size tells how often a clone was seen (once, few, many) or the class of an expanded clone, and some rows leave it out.

abundance	d_gene	len	j_gene	v_gene	CDR3nt	CDR3aa
many	.	14	TRBJ2-7	TRBV12-3/TRBV12-4	TGTGCCAGCAGTTACGACATAGAAATCTACGAGCAGTACTTC	CASSYDIEIYEQYF
many	.	15	TRBJ2-2	TRBV6-1	TGTGCCAGCAGTGAAAGGCCAGGAGGCACCGGGGAGCTGTTTTTT	CASSERPGGTGELFF
many	.	13	TRBJ1-6	TRBV6-6	TGTGCCAGCAGTGGTCAGGGGAATTCACCCCTCCACTTT	CASSGQGNSPLHF
many	TRBD2	16	TRBJ2-3	TRBV7-2	TGTGCCAGCAGCTTAAAACGGACTAGCGGGGACCCTACGCAGTATTTT	CASSLKRTSGDPTQYF
few	TRBD2	17	TRBJ2-1	TRBV9	TGTGCCAGCAGCGTTTCCGGACTAGCGGGGGGGTGGGATGAGCAGTTCTTC	CASSVSGLAGGWDEQFF
many	.	13	TRBJ1-1	TRBV30	TGTGCCTGGAGTGTACAGTTGAACACTGAAGCTTTCTTT	CAWSVQLNTEAFF
many	TRBD2	17	TRBJ2-7	TRBV5-1	TGCGCCAGCAGCCCGTCTTCCGGGACTAGCGGGGCGCACGAGCAGTACTTC	CASSPSSGTSGAHEQYF
many	TRBD2	14	TRBJ2-7	TRBV6-1	TGTGCCAGCAGGGCTAGCGGGGGGGCCTACGAGCAGTACTTC	CASRASGGAYEQYF
many	TRBD1	14	TRBJ1-6	TRBV6-2/TRBV6-3	TGTGCCACCTGGGACAGGGCTTGGAGTTCACCCCTCCACTTT	CATWDRAWSSPLHF
many	TRBD1	16	TRBJ1-5	TRBV19	TGTGCCAGTAGTGCGTTGGGACAGGCGGCCGATCAGCCCCAGCATTTT	CASSALGQAADQPQHF
many	.	16	TRBJ1-5	TRBV2	TGTGCCAGCAGTGAAGGTCGGGCGGGGAGGGGTCAGCCCCAGCATTTT	CASSEGRAGRGQPQHF
many	TRBD1	15	TRBJ1-4	TRBV9	TGTGCCAGCAGCGGAGTGACAGGGCCTAATGAAAAACTGTTTTTT	CASSGVTGPNEKLFF
.	.	16	TRBJ1-5	TRBV28	TGTGCCAGCAGTTGGGGGCGGGGGTTGAGCAATCAGCCCCAGCATTTT	CASSWGRGLSNQPQHF
many	.	15	TRBJ1-2	TRBV12-3/TRBV12-4	TGTGCCAGCAGTTTAGACCTCAGAGCTAACTATGGCTACACCTTC	CASSLDLRANYGYTF
few	.	17	TRBJ1-5	TRBV6-1	TGTGCCAGCAGTGAAAACGGCAGGGCTTATAGCAATCAGCCCCAGCATTTT	CASSENGRAYSNQPQHF
many	.	10	TRBJ1-2	TRBV7-9	TGTGCCAGCAGCCCTGATGGCTACACCTTC	CASSPDGYTF